The 28 T cell receptor beta chains reported below all come from one sample, sequenced in a study of OX40 agonist ivuxolimab in advanced cancers. Clones were read by immunoSEQ multiplex PCR, and TCRdb kept only the in-frame ones, dropping some. This table has approximately 66,000 clones, 85% appearing once. This material consisted of CD4+ or CD8+ T cells sorted from blood, taken in a trial of the OX40 agonist ivuxolimab. Receptors were obtained from an adult with an advanced solid tumor such as melanoma, head and neck, liver or kidney cancer.

The chain couples TRBV15 to TRBJ2-3; no reliable D call. CDR1 and CDR2 from the germline V gene are LNHNV and YYDKDF (reference sequence). The V gene lost 5 bases and the J gene lost 3 bases, with 15 bases spanning the gap. The CDR3 loop spans 15 amino acids. The CDR3 sequence: CATSSPELVTDTQYF. CDR3 nucleotides: TGTGCCACCAGCTCGCCTGAGCTAGTGACAGATACGCAGTATTTT.

The chain is built from TRBV6-1 and TRBJ2-7, with TRBD1 identical over 7 bases. V lost 10 bases, J lost 3 bases, and 6 bases stayed unmatched. Germline loops: CDR1 MNHNS, CDR2 SASEGT. The CDR3 has 12 amino acids. DNA for the CDR3: TGTGCCATTCCGACAGGGTACTACGAGCAGTACTTC. Protein product: CAIPTGYYEQYF.

The V call is TRBV5-5, the J call TRBJ1-2; 11 bases map to TRBD1. The CDR3 has 17 residues. Germline V gives CDR1 SGHKS, CDR2 YYEKEE (reference sequence). Trimming took 2 bases from V and 3 from J; bases not matched to a gene: 9. CDR3 residues: CASSFGTGGWTDYGYTF. CDR3 nucleotides: TGTGCCAGCAGCTTCGGGACAGGGGGATGGACGGACTATGGCTACACCTTC. The variable domain in full, completed from reference TRBV5-5 and TRBJ1-2, reads DAGVTQSPTHLIKTRGQQVTLRCSPISGHKSVSWYQQVLGQGPQFIFQYYEKEERGRGNFPDRFSARQFPNYSSELNVNALLLGDSALYLCASSFGTGGWTDYGYTFGSGTRLTVV.

This chain links TRBV6-5 with TRBJ1-1; maybe TRBD1 (5 bases). The CDR3 is made up of 12 amino acids. Germline V gives CDR1 MNHEY, CDR2 SVGAGI. V shed 5 bases and J shed 4 bases, with 8 bases lying between them. Here the CDR3 reads CASSQGFTEAFF. CDR3 nucleotide sequence: TGTGCCAGCAGTCAGGGTTTCACTGAAGCTTTCTTT.

The chain carries TRBV2 and TRBJ1-6; D call uncertain. Per the germline V gene, CDR1 is SNHLY and CDR2 is FYNNEI. The CDR3 runs 14 residues. V lost 5 bases and J 10 bases, leaving 15 bases between the germline ends. The CDR3 is CASSRAEYRSPLHF. CDR3 DNA: TGTGCCAGCAGTCGGGCGGAATATAGGTCACCCCTCCACTTT.

The genes are TRBV2 and TRBJ2-7; D is unclear. The CDR3 is 11 residues long. Germline values: CDR1 SNHLY, CDR2 FYNNEI. V shed 2 bases and J shed 6 bases, with 5 bases lying between them. CDR3 residues: CASSELIEQYF. The CDR3 region has the DNA TGTGCCAGCAGTGAACTCATCGAGCAGTACTTC.

The rearrangement links TRBV4-1 to TRBJ2-3, with 8 bases matching TRBD2. CDR1 and CDR2 from the germline V gene are MGHRA and YSYEKL. This CDR3 is 13 amino acids long. The J segment lost 7 bases and the V segment lost 3 bases, leaving 3 bases of the junction unmatched. The CDR3 sequence is CASSQPGGNTQYF. The CDR3 DNA is TGCGCCAGCAGCCAGCCGGGGGGGAATACGCAGTATTTT.

CDR3 residues: CASSESIYNEQFF. The CDR3 DNA is TGCGCCAGCAGTGAGTCTATTTACAATGAGCAGTTCTTC. The gene calls are TRBV10-1 and TRBJ2-1; no firm D call. There are 13 residues in the CDR3. Germline CDR1 reads WNHNN; CDR2 reads SYGVQD (reference sequence). Trimming removed 0 bases at V and 4 bases at J, with 4 bases between.

The chain combines TRBV19 with TRBJ1-2; D unclear. Trimming removed 3 bases at V and 0 bases at J, with 8 bases between. CDR1 is LNHDA, CDR2 SQIVND, per germline (reference sequence). The CDR3 loop spans 14 amino acids. The CDR3 DNA sequence: TGTGCCAGTAGTATTCCGGTCGCTAACTATGGCTACACCTTC. Translating gives CASSIPVANYGYTF.

The CDR3 DNA reads as TGTGCCAGCAGCTTAGTCACTAGCGGGGGGATATACGAGCAGTACTTC. It codes for CASSLVTSGGIYEQYF. This chain links TRBV7-2 with TRBJ2-7; the match to TRBD2 covers 12 bases. The germline V gene has CDR1 SGHTA and CDR2 FQGNSA. This CDR3 spans 16 amino acids. Trimming cost V 1 base and J 4 bases; bases outside gene matches: 5. Full variable domain (remainder filled in from reference TRBV7-2 and TRBJ2-7): GAGVSQSPSNKVTEKGKDVELRCDPISGHTALYWYRQSLGQGLEFLIYFQGNSAPDKSGLPSDRFSAERTGGSVSTLTIQRTQQEDSAVYLCASSLVTSGGIYEQYFGPGTRLTVT.

This chain joins TRBV7-9 and TRBJ1-1, with a tentative D call TRBD1 (6 bases). Germline-derived CDR1 and CDR2 are SEHNR and FQNEAQ (reference sequence). The CDR3 totals 13 residues. V was clipped by 5 bases and J by 2 bases, with 9 bases between them. The CDR3 loop is CASSKQGNTEAFF. Here the CDR3 DNA reads TGTGCCAGCAGCAAACAGGGAAACACTGAAGCTTTCTTT.

The CDR3 bases are TGTGCCAGCAGTTACTCCGGACAGTTGGGGACTGAAGCTTTCTTT. Its protein is CASSYSGQLGTEAFF. V and J are TRBV6-6 and TRBJ1-1, with D perhaps matching TRBD1 (6 bases). Per germline, CDR1 MNHNY and CDR2 SVGAGI (reference sequence). V lost 0 bases and J lost 5, with 13 bases in between. The length of the CDR3 is 15 residues.

V usage is TRBV10-3 and J usage is TRBJ2-7; perhaps TRBD2 as D (6 bases). Per the germline V gene, CDR1 is ENHRY and CDR2 is SYGVKD. Trimming took off 7 bases at V and 6 bases at J, with 19 bases between the two ends. CDR3 length: 14 residues. The CDR3 is CAIKETGSGPEQYF. DNA of the CDR3: TGTGCCATCAAGGAGACCGGTAGCGGTCCCGAGCAGTACTTC.

CDR3 sequence reads: CASSFMNRVGGNSPLHF. The CDR3 region has the DNA TGTGCCAGCAGCTTTATGAATAGGGTCGGGGGCAATTCACCCCTCCACTTT. J is TRBJ1-6 and V is TRBV5-4; TRBD1 is a possible D gene (6 bases). V was shortened by 2 bases and J by 7 bases, with 19 bases between the two germline ends. There are 17 residues in the CDR3. In germline, CDR1 is SGHNT, CDR2 YYREEE (reference sequence).

The chain recombines TRBV2 with TRBJ1-5; TRBD1 matches at 11 bases. The germline V gene encodes CDR1 SNHLY and CDR2 FYNNEI. This CDR3 is built from 15 residues. The V and J ends lost 4 bases and 6 bases, in that order; junction bases with no gene match: 5. CDR3: CASSVGQGAVQPQHF. CDR3 nucleotides: TGTGCCAGCAGTGTTGGACAGGGGGCGGTTCAGCCCCAGCATTTT.

The gene calls are TRBV25-1 and TRBJ2-7; 9 positions agree with TRBD1. Germline CDR1 and CDR2: MGHDK and SYGVNS. With V trimmed by 4 bases and J by 3 bases, 1 base remained unmatched. This CDR3 region has 13 residues. CDR3 sequence: CASSGGQGYEQYF. The CDR3 coding sequence is TGTGCCAGCAGTGGGGGACAGGGCTACGAGCAGTACTTC.

V gene TRBV30 combines with J gene TRBJ1-2; D may be TRBD1 (6 bases). Germline assignment: CDR1 GTSNPN and CDR2 SVGIG (reference sequence). Trimming cost V 0 bases and J 5 bases, with 7 bases left between them. This CDR3 is 12 amino acids long. The CDR3 here is CAWSVGQYGYTF. The CDR3 DNA follows: TGTGCCTGGAGTGTAGGACAGTATGGCTACACCTTC.

The chain joins TRBV11-2 to TRBJ2-1, with D perhaps TRBD2 (6 bases). Trimming shortened V by 2 bases and J by 6 bases, and 20 bases separated the two germline ends. Germline V gene sequence: CDR1 SGHAT, CDR2 FQNNGV. The CDR3 totals 17 residues. The DNA for the CDR3 is TGTGCCAGCAGCTTAAGGGATAGCGGTTTCTCAGGCAATGAGCAGTTCTTC. It translates to CASSLRDSGFSGNEQFF.

The sample holds one count of this clone. V gene TRBV5-1 combines with J gene TRBJ2-3, with 11 bases aligning to TRBD2. In germline, CDR1 is SGHRS, CDR2 YFSETQ. Trimming took 4 bases from V and 2 from J; bases not matched to a gene: 6. The CDR3 loop spans 16 amino acids. In DNA, the CDR3 is TGCGCCAGCAGCCGGGGGACTAGCGGACCCACAGATACGCAGTATTTT. Its translation is CASSRGTSGPTDTQYF.

The genes are TRBV2 and TRBJ2-7; D is unclear. Deletions cut 4 bases from V and 0 bases from J, with 10 bases between. This CDR3 has 14 amino acids. In germline, CDR1 is SNHLY, CDR2 FYNNEI. CDR3 protein: CASSGTQSSYEQYF. CDR3 nucleotides: TGTGCCAGCAGTGGGACGCAGAGCTCCTACGAGCAGTACTTC.

The chain carries TRBV11-3 and TRBJ1-1; a possible D gene is TRBD1 (6 bases). Trimming took 1 base from V and 12 from J, leaving 12 bases between them. In germline, CDR1 is SGHNT, CDR2 YENEEA. The CDR3 totals 12 residues. Written as DNA, the CDR3 is TGTGCCAGCAGCTTAGCTCGGGGGCATACTTTCTTT. This gives the protein CASSLARGHTFF.

Regarding this clone: At one end the junction does not follow the germline gene, possibly because of a read error. The same CDR3 also results from other DNA sequences found in this sample. The V call is TRBV11-2, the J call TRBJ1-3, with D perhaps matching TRBD1 (5 bases). This CDR3 region has 16 residues. Germline lookup yields CDR1 SGHAT and CDR2 FQNNGV. The DNA for the CDR3 is TGTGCCAGCAGAACCTCCAGAGGGGACTCTGGAAACACCATATACTTT. It yields the protein CASRTSRGDSGNTIYF.

The chain carries TRBV29-1 and TRBJ1-5; 9 bases are shared with TRBD1. The CDR3 loop spans 14 amino acids. The V segment lost 6 bases and the J segment 3 bases; nucleotides outside the gene matches: 6. Germline V gene lookup returns CDR1 SQVTM and CDR2 ANQGSEA. CDR3 region: CSVTGTGPNQPQHF. CDR3 coding DNA: TGCAGCGTAACCGGGACAGGGCCCAATCAGCCCCAGCATTTT. Complete variable domain (other parts from reference TRBV29-1 and TRBJ1-5): SAVISQKPSRDICQRGTSLTIQCQVDSQVTMMFWYRQQPGQSLTLIATANQGSEATYESGFVIDKFPISRPNLTFSTLTVSNMSPEDSSIYLCSVTGTGPNQPQHFGDGTRLSIL.

The chain couples TRBV6-5 to TRBJ1-1; 9 bases are shared with TRBD1. This CDR3 is built from 16 residues. From germline, CDR1 is MNHEY and CDR2 SVGAGI. J gave up 4 bases and V 4 bases, and 10 bases lay outside the gene matches. The DNA of the CDR3 is TGTGCCAGCAGTTCCGGTCCCGGGACAGGGTCCACTGAAGCTTTCTTT. Residues: CASSSGPGTGSTEAFF.

Comment on this clone: Other DNA sequences in this sample translate to the same CDR3. The genes are TRBV2 and TRBJ2-2; D unresolved. Germline assignment: CDR1 SNHLY and CDR2 FYNNEI. The V and J ends lost 5 bases and 5 bases respectively, with 6 bases between them. CDR3 length equals 12 residues. The DNA of the CDR3 is TGTGCCAGCAGTCTTGATACCGGGGAGCTGTTTTTT. This encodes CASSLDTGELFF.

In its sample, this clone was seen once. The chain employs TRBV19 and TRBJ2-5; D is unresolved. The better agreement between TRBJ2-7 and the DNA end casts doubt on the J call. Germline V CDR1 and CDR2: LNHDA, SQIVND (reference sequence). The CDR3 runs to 13 residues. The chain's CDR3 is CASSIGSHYEQYF. The CDR3 coding sequence is TGTGCCAGTAGTATAGGCAGTCACTACGAGCAGTACTTC.

V is TRBV2 and J is TRBJ2-7; maybe TRBD2 (6 bases). Germline CDR1 reads SNHLY; CDR2 reads FYNNEI. CDR3 length equals 14 residues. V lost 5 bases and J 1 base, leaving 12 bases between the germline ends. The CDR3 DNA follows: TGTGCCAGCAGTTATGACCGGGGGTCCTACGAGCAGTACTTC. This codes for CASSYDRGSYEQYF.

CDR3 protein: CATSRDTGAGTEAFF. The CDR3 DNA reads as TGTGCCACCAGCAGGGACACAGGGGCCGGGACTGAAGCTTTCTTT. J is TRBJ1-1 and V is TRBV15; 7 positions match TRBD1. This CDR3 comprises 15 residues. Looked up from germline, CDR1 is LNHNV and CDR2 is YYDKDF (reference sequence). V shed 3 bases, J shed 5 bases, and the junction held 9 bases outside the gene matches.